A single sample gave rise to the 27 T cell receptor beta chains below, sequenced in a study of cytomegalovirus exposure and HLA in healthy donors (dated 2017 in TCRdb). The library was prepared using the immunoSEQ multiplex PCR assay. For the multiplex PCR, a mixture combining 60 forward primers for TCR Vbeta segments and 13 reverse primers for TCR Jbeta segments was used. As stored in TCRdb, this immuneACCESS dataset retains in-frame rearrangements with V and J assigned. A fraction of the clones does not appear; measured against another copy, unresolved V genes explain less than half of the discrepancy, and the remainder lacks a known reason. This sample gives about 140,000 clones in total; 55% to 80% of them show up just once. In total, the top ten clones hold around 14% of the sample. Sequences were obtained from PBMCs. The receptors come from a human donor in good health.

The chain uses TRBV13 and TRBJ2-7, with D tentatively TRBD1 (5 bases). This CDR3 has 14 amino acids. Germline CDR1 and CDR2: PRHDT and FYEKMQ (reference sequence). V gave up 3 bases and J gave up 0 bases, with 9 bases separating them. In DNA form, the CDR3 reads TGTGCCAGCAGCTTTAAGGGGCACTCCTACGAGCAGTACTTC. Translation: CASSFKGHSYEQYF.

This clone has just one count. The rearrangement links TRBV2 to TRBJ2-7, with D tentatively TRBD1 (6 bases). The germline gives CDR1 SNHLY, CDR2 FYNNEI. The CDR3 runs 14 residues. Trimming took 6 bases from V and 2 from J, leaving 14 bases between them. The CDR3 nucleotides are TGTGCCAGCAGAGGGGGAAGTTTAACCTACGAGCAGTACTTC. It specifies CASRGGSLTYEQYF.

The chain links TRBV5-4 to TRBJ2-3; TRBD1 might be the D (5 bases). CDR3 length: 14 amino acids. Germline values: CDR1 SGHNT, CDR2 YYREEE (reference sequence). V lost 0 bases and J lost 5, with 10 bases in between. The CDR3 region is CASSLEGIGDTQYF. The CDR3 DNA reads TGTGCCAGCAGCTTGGAGGGGATTGGAGATACGCAGTATTTT. The full variable domain, its missing parts supplied by reference TRBV5-4 and TRBJ2-3, is ETGVTQSPTHLIKTRGQQVTLRCSSQSGHNTVSWYQQALGQGPQFIFQYYREEENGRGNFPPRFSGLQFPNYSSELNVNALELDDSALYLCASSLEGIGDTQYFGPGTRLTVL.

This chain links TRBV5-1 with TRBJ2-4; D possibly corresponds to TRBD2 (7 bases). Germline values: CDR1 SGHRS, CDR2 YFSETQ. V dropped 3 bases and J dropped 0 bases, with 19 bases sitting between them. The length of the CDR3 is 18 residues. CDR3 bases: TGCGCCAGCAGCTACCCAAGGGGGGGAGGTGGAGCCAAAAACATTCAGTACTTC. It codes for CASSYPRGGGGAKNIQYF.

The chain couples TRBV18 to TRBJ2-5, with 8 bases matching TRBD1. This CDR3 has 14 residues. With V trimmed by 3 bases and J by 3 bases, 3 bases remained unmatched. CDR1 and CDR2 (germline): KGHSH, LQKENI. For the CDR3, the DNA is TGTGCCAGCTCACCTCAGGGGGCCAAAGAGACCCAGTACTTC. Encoded protein: CASSPQGAKETQYF.

The chain couples TRBV5-1 to TRBJ2-5; the D gene is possibly TRBD1 (6 bases). Germline CDR1 and CDR2: SGHRS and YFSETQ. The CDR3 runs to 13 residues. V lost 5 bases, J lost 4 bases, and 12 bases lay in between. The CDR3 reads CASSNRDIETQYF. DNA of the CDR3: TGCGCCAGCAGTAACCGGGACATAGAGACCCAGTACTTC. The full variable domain, rest sourced from reference TRBV5-1 and TRBJ2-5, is KAGVTQTPRYLIKTRGQQVTLSCSPISGHRSVSWYQQTPGQGLQFLFEYFSETQRNKGNFPGRFSGRQFSNSRSEMNVSTLELGDSALYLCASSNRDIETQYFGPGTRLLVL.

The chain employs TRBV5-4 and TRBJ2-7; D not certain. The CDR3 is 13 residues long. Trimming cost V 3 bases and J 6 bases, with 13 bases left between them. Germline V gene sequence: CDR1 SGHNT, CDR2 YYREEE (reference sequence). The CDR3 coding sequence is TGTGCCAGCAGCTCTCCGCTGGGCCGCGAGCAGTACTTC. Its protein product is CASSSPLGREQYF.

The V and J genes are TRBV15 and TRBJ2-5, with D perhaps TRBD2 (6 bases). Germline CDR1 and CDR2: LNHNV and YYDKDF (reference sequence). The length of the CDR3 is 14 residues. The germline V and J ends were trimmed by 3 bases and 2 bases, with 10 bases remaining between them. The CDR3 here is CATSRREAQETQYF. The DNA for the CDR3 is TGTGCCACCAGCAGGAGGGAGGCACAAGAGACCCAGTACTTC.

The chain employs TRBV4-1 and TRBJ2-1; D is ambiguous. Trimming stripped 4 bases from V and 7 bases from J, with 14 bases between. Germline V CDR1 and CDR2: MGHRA, YSYEKL. This CDR3 contains 14 residues. As DNA, the CDR3 is TGCGCCAGCAGCCCTACTTCCCTCGGGAATGAGCAGTTCTTC. It yields the protein CASSPTSLGNEQFF.

V usage is TRBV13 and J usage is TRBJ2-5, with 8 bases matching TRBD1. The CDR3 contains 15 residues. V trimming: 0 bases; J trimming: 5 bases; junction bases outside the gene matches: 5. The V gene's germline CDR1 is PRHDT and CDR2 FYEKMQ (reference sequence). The CDR3 nucleotides are TGTGCCAGCAGCTTAGGCGGACAGGGTGATGAGACCCAGTACTTC. This sequence encodes CASSLGGQGDETQYF.

This rearrangement joins TRBV29-1 to TRBJ1-2; unclear D gene. The V and J ends lost 7 bases and 8 bases respectively, with 20 bases between them. The CDR3 covers 13 residues. The germline V gene has CDR1 SQVTM and CDR2 ANQGSEA. CDR3 sequence reads: CSAREALGGGYTF. CDR3 nucleotide sequence: TGCAGCGCACGGGAAGCCCTAGGAGGGGGCTACACCTTC.

The CDR3, as DNA: TGTGCCAGCTCAACGACTAGCGGGAGATACAATGAGCAGTTCTTC. Its protein product is CASSTTSGRYNEQFF. The genes are TRBV18 and TRBJ2-1, with 12 bases that match TRBD2. CDR1 and CDR2 from the germline V gene are KGHSH and LQKENI. The ends lost 5 bases at V and 4 bases at J; junction bases unmatched: 3. The CDR3 totals 15 residues.

This clone was recorded only once. The rearrangement links TRBV6-5 to TRBJ1-2; possible D gene TRBD1, 6 bases. There are 13 residues in the CDR3. Germline lookup yields CDR1 MNHEY and CDR2 SVGAGI. V was pared by 6 bases and J by 3 bases, with 11 bases between. In DNA, the CDR3 is TGTGCCAGCAGCCAGGACAGCTACTATGGCTACACCTTC. Translation gives CASSQDSYYGYTF.

V and J are TRBV6-6 and TRBJ1-1; weak D call: TRBD1 (6 bases). The CDR3 covers 15 residues. Germline V lookup: CDR1 MNHNY, CDR2 SVGAGI (reference sequence). Trimming pared 4 bases from V and 1 base from J, leaving 13 bases between. This chain's CDR3 is CASSSTRGTNTEAFF. The CDR3 DNA reads TGTGCCAGCAGTTCGACCAGGGGAACGAACACTGAAGCTTTCTTT.

This clone has only a few counts. As DNA, the CDR3 is TGTGCCAGCAGTGAAGAACCAGGAGGGGCCAACGTCCTGACTTTC. It translates to CASSEEPGGANVLTF. This sequence joins TRBV6-1 and TRBJ2-6, with D uncertain. CDR1 MNHNS and CDR2 SASEGT come from the germline V gene. CDR3 length: 15 residues. V lost 1 base, J lost 4 bases, and 8 bases lay in between.

The chain combines TRBV6-5 with TRBJ2-2; 10 bases align to TRBD2. Germline V lookup: CDR1 MNHEY, CDR2 SVGAGI. V dropped 7 bases and J dropped 6; count of bases not matched to a gene: 5. The CDR3 consists of 14 residues. The CDR3 protein is CASMSGGAPGELFF. The DNA for the CDR3 is TGTGCCAGCATGAGCGGGGGGGCCCCCGGGGAGCTGTTTTTT.

CDR3 amino acids: CASRAQYF. The DNA of the CDR3 is TGCGCCAGCAGGGCCCAGTATTTT. V and J are TRBV10-1 and TRBJ2-3; D call uncertain. The CDR3 runs to 8 residues. The V end was cut by 6 bases, the J end by 12 bases, with 4 bases between. Germline V lookup: CDR1 WNHNN, CDR2 SYGVQD (reference sequence).

V usage is TRBV19 and J usage is TRBJ1-5; D gene unclear. CDR1 is LNHDA, CDR2 SQIVND, per germline (reference sequence). The V gene lost 1 base and the J gene lost 1 base, with 11 bases spanning the gap. The CDR3 spans 16 residues. CDR3 residues: CASSIVDIVSNQPQHF. The CDR3 DNA follows: TGTGCCAGTAGTATAGTCGACATAGTGAGCAATCAGCCCCAGCATTTT.

This clone was seen a handful of times. The rearrangement links TRBV13 to TRBJ2-5; D possibly corresponds to TRBD2 (6 bases). This CDR3 spans 14 amino acids. Trimming removed 6 bases from V and 4 bases from J, with 15 bases in between. From germline, CDR1 is PRHDT and CDR2 FYEKMQ (reference sequence). The CDR3 DNA follows: TGTGCCAGCAGTGGTCGGGGGTTGGTAGAGACCCAGTACTTC. Its translation is CASSGRGLVETQYF.

Written as DNA, the CDR3 is TGTGCTAGTGGTTTCCGCGGACTCTTTAACTCTGGGGCCAACGTCCTGACTTTC. This sequence encodes CASGFRGLFNSGANVLTF. The chain joins TRBV12-5 to TRBJ2-6; a weak D match, TRBD2 (5 bases). The V end was cut by 3 bases, the J end by 0 bases, with 15 bases between. Per the germline V gene, CDR1 is LGHNT and CDR2 is FRNRAP. This CDR3 comprises 18 residues.

The CDR3 region has the DNA TGTGCCAGCAGTTTAGCGCTTTATTCGGGCAATCAGCCCCAGCATTTT. It translates to CASSLALYSGNQPQHF. V usage is TRBV28 and J usage is TRBJ1-5; D is ambiguous. Per the germline V gene, CDR1 is MDHEN and CDR2 is SYDVKM. This CDR3 has 16 amino acids. V was shortened by 2 bases and J by 2 bases, with 13 bases between the two germline ends.

The table lists this clone with a count of one. The DNA for the CDR3 is TGTGCCAGCAGTGAAGCCCGTCACAGGGGCAATCAGCCCCAGCATTTT. This codes for CASSEARHRGNQPQHF. The chain is built from TRBV6-1 and TRBJ1-5; D might be TRBD1 (6 bases). The CDR3 contains 16 residues. The V gene lost 0 bases and the J gene lost 2 bases, with 11 bases spanning the gap. Germline lookup yields CDR1 MNHNS and CDR2 SASEGT.

The CDR3 DNA reads TGTGCCAGCATCGTCGGGACTAGGCTAGATACGCAGTATTTT. Its translation: CASIVGTRLDTQYF. V and J are TRBV6-1 and TRBJ2-3, with TRBD2 matching over 8 bases. The length of the CDR3 is 14 residues. The trim removed 7 bases at V and 5 bases at J, leaving 8 bases unmatched. In germline, CDR1 is MNHNS, CDR2 SASEGT.

V usage is TRBV5-4 and J usage is TRBJ2-5; 11 bases agree with TRBD2. Germline-derived CDR1 and CDR2 are SGHNT and YYREEE (reference sequence). The CDR3 spans 15 residues. The ends lost 4 bases at V and 5 bases at J; junction bases unmatched: 7. CDR3 sequence reads: CASSVPTSGEETQYF. The CDR3 DNA sequence: TGTGCCAGCAGCGTACCGACTAGCGGGGAGGAGACCCAGTACTTC.

In the case of this clone: It may be a read error: a sequence one base away is much more abundant. The chain couples TRBV6-1 to TRBJ2-5; 7 nucleotides agree with TRBD1. The junction had 13 bases not matched to a gene; V was cut back by 1 base and J by 11 bases. CDR1 is MNHNS, CDR2 SASEGT, per germline. The CDR3 runs 15 residues. The CDR3 sequence is CASSEELGQSHEQYF. The CDR3 DNA sequence: TGTGCCAGCAGTGAAGAGTTGGGACAGAGCCACGAACAGTACTTC.

The chain joins TRBV7-6 to TRBJ2-1; 8 nucleotides line up with TRBD2. Germline CDR1 is SGHVS and CDR2 is FNYEAQ. V gave up 5 bases and J gave up 4 bases; unmatched junction bases: 10. The CDR3 sequence is 16 residues long. Here the CDR3 DNA reads TGTGCCAGCAGCGAAACCCGCGGGGGGCCATACAATGAGCAGTTCTTC. Its translation: CASSETRGGPYNEQFF.

There are a few counts of this clone. The J gene is TRBJ2-7, the V gene TRBV6-5, with 8 bases identical to TRBD2. The CDR3 is made up of 12 amino acids. Germline values: CDR1 MNHEY, CDR2 SVGAGI. V shed 11 bases, J shed 3 bases, and the junction held 6 bases outside the gene matches. CDR3: CAARGGNYEQYF. The CDR3 DNA is TGTGCCGCCCGGGGGGGGAACTACGAGCAGTACTTC.